A selection of T cell receptor beta chains follows, all from one sample in a study of T cell responses to AZD1222 COVID-19 vaccine. This table comes from immunoSEQ multiplex PCR, and its TCRdb copy is limited to in-frame clones, with some not included. The repertoire holds 150,000 to 200,000 clones, with around 94% as singletons. The sequenced sample was peripheral blood, obtained on day 0 of AZD1222 vaccination. The receptors shown here come from an adult in good health. CDR3s include the opening cysteine and the closing phenylalanine or tryptophan. A D gene is named only where the DNA matches it firmly. Clone size, where shown, is once, few, many, or a class for clones that have expanded.

size: -
V: TRBV5-4
J: TRBJ2-1
D: -
DNA: TGTGCCAGCAGACCATATAGTGTGGTCTCCTACAATGAGCAGTTCTTC
CDR3: CASRPYSVVSYNEQFF

size: -
V: TRBV7-3
J: TRBJ1-2
D: -
DNA: TGTGCCAGCAGCCCCCTCCATCAGGGAGGGAGACACTATGGCTACACCTTC
CDR3: CASSPLHQGGRHYGYTF

size: -
V: TRBV2
J: TRBJ1-6
D: -
DNA: TGTGCCAGCAGACTTGACACCTATACACCCCTCCACTTT
CDR3: CASRLDTYTPLHF

size: -
V: TRBV2
J: TRBJ2-5
D: TRBD2
DNA: TGTGCCAGCACCCAGGACGGTGTCAGGCGGGGGAGCCAAGAGACCCAGTACTTC
CDR3: CASTQDGVRRGSQETQYF

size: -
V: TRBV19
J: TRBJ2-2
D: -
DNA: TGTGCCAGTAGTAGTTCCGGGATTGGGACCGGGGAGCTGTTTTTT
CDR3: CASSSSGIGTGELFF

size: -
V: TRBV6-2/TRBV6-3
J: TRBJ2-3
D: TRBD1
DNA: TGTGCCAGCAGCTTGACAGGGGCCACCGCAGATACGCAGTATTTT
CDR3: CASSLTGATADTQYF

size: once
V: TRBV6-5
J: TRBJ1-4
D: -
DNA: TGTGCCAGCAGTTTGAGGGGCGGGGAAAAACTGTTTTTT
CDR3: CASSLRGGEKLFF

size: -
V: TRBV7-3
J: TRBJ2-1
D: TRBD2
DNA: TGTGCCAGCAGCTCGGGACTAGCGGGAGGGAAGGATGAGCAGTTCTTC
CDR3: CASSSGLAGGKDEQFF

size: -
V: TRBV11-2
J: TRBJ2-7
D: -
DNA: TGTGCCAGCAGCTTAGCTTGGGACACTTCCTACGAGCAGTACTTC
CDR3: CASSLAWDTSYEQYF

size: -
V: TRBV14
J: TRBJ2-7
D: -
DNA: TGTGCCAGCAGCCAAGAGAACAGACACGAGCAGTACTTC
CDR3: CASSQENRHEQYF

size: -
V: TRBV6-5
J: TRBJ1-2
D: -
DNA: TGTGCCAGCAAAGGGACAACAACCACCGGCTACACCTTC
CDR3: CASKGTTTTGYTF

size: once
V: TRBV28
J: TRBJ2-7
D: -
DNA: TGTGCCAGCGAACCCACGGGGGAAGTAGTGTCCTACGAGCAGTACTTC
CDR3: CASEPTGEVVSYEQYF

size: -
V: TRBV18
J: TRBJ1-5
D: -
DNA: TGTGCCAGCTCAGAGGGGGATCAGCCCCAGCATTTT
CDR3: CASSEGDQPQHF

size: -
V: TRBV18
J: TRBJ1-3
D: -
DNA: TGTGCCAGCTCACCCCGGGAGGGGAACTCTGGAAACACCATATATTTT
CDR3: CASSPREGNSGNTIYF

size: -
V: TRBV5-1
J: TRBJ1-1
D: -
DNA: TGCGCCAGCAGCTCCCCTCGGCGGGACGGTGAAGCTTTCTTT
CDR3: CASSSPRRDGEAFF

size: few
V: TRBV27
J: TRBJ1-6
D: -
DNA: TGTGCCAGCAGTTTCGGCGGGGGCTATAATTCACCCCTCCACTTT
CDR3: CASSFGGGYNSPLHF

size: -
V: TRBV29-1
J: TRBJ1-1
D: -
DNA: TGCAGCGTTGCAGAGGGGGGTGAAGCTTTCTTT
CDR3: CSVAEGGEAFF

size: -
V: TRBV2
J: TRBJ1-1
D: TRBD1
DNA: TGTGCCAGCAATAGGGGGCAAGGGGTTGTGAACACTGAAGCTTTCTTT
CDR3: CASNRGQGVVNTEAFF

size: once
V: TRBV3-1/TRBV3-2
J: TRBJ1-2
D: TRBD1
DNA: TGTGCCAGCAGCCAAGACCCGCAGGGGGCGAGATATGGCTACACCTTC
CDR3: CASSQDPQGARYGYTF

size: -
V: TRBV24-1
J: TRBJ1-2
D: -
DNA: TGTGCCACCAGTGATTTAAGGGTTAACGGCTACACCTTC
CDR3: CATSDLRVNGYTF

size: few
V: TRBV11-3
J: TRBJ2-7
D: -
DNA: TGTGCCAGCAGCTTAAATGGACCCTCTAGGGAGCAGTACTTC
CDR3: CASSLNGPSREQYF

size: once
V: TRBV10-3
J: TRBJ1-6
D: -
DNA: TGTGCCATCTCAGATTCGGAGGGTCCTAATTCACCCCTCCACTTT
CDR3: CAISDSEGPNSPLHF

size: -
V: TRBV19
J: TRBJ1-5
D: TRBD1
DNA: TGTGCCAGTAGTATTGGAGACAGGGGGCTGAATCAGCCCCAGCATTTT
CDR3: CASSIGDRGLNQPQHF

size: -
V: TRBV30
J: TRBJ1-4
D: TRBD1
DNA: TGTGCCTGGAGTGGCCGGGACAGTAGTGAAAAACTGTTTTTT
CDR3: CAWSGRDSSEKLFF

size: -
V: TRBV5-1
J: TRBJ2-1
D: TRBD2
DNA: TGCGCCAGCAGCTTTCGACTAGCGGGAGCGAGCTCCTACAATGAGCAGTTCTTC
CDR3: CASSFRLAGASSYNEQFF

size: few
V: TRBV19
J: TRBJ1-5
D: -
DNA: TGTGCCAGTAGTATGTTCGGCCGAGGCAATCAGCCCCAGCATTTT
CDR3: CASSMFGRGNQPQHF

size: -
V: TRBV6-5
J: TRBJ2-7
D: -
DNA: TGTGCCAGCAGTTCTCTAACCGAGCGCCGCTTAAAGCAGTACTTC
CDR3: CASSSLTERRLKQYF

size: -
V: TRBV30
J: TRBJ2-1
D: -
DNA: TGTGCCTGGAGTAGTCGATACAATGAGCAGTTCTTC
CDR3: CAWSSRYNEQFF

size: -
V: TRBV27
J: TRBJ2-1
D: -
DNA: TGTGCCAGCAGTCCCCCGGACACCTACTCCTACAATGAGCAGTTCTTC
CDR3: CASSPPDTYSYNEQFF

size: -
V: TRBV6-5
J: TRBJ2-1
D: TRBD2
DNA: TGTGCCAGCACTCACGCTAGCGGCTCCTACAATGAGCAGTTCTTC
CDR3: CASTHASGSYNEQFF

size: -
V: TRBV24-1
J: TRBJ1-1
D: -
DNA: TGTGCCACCAGGGACAAGGGGGGGGAAGCTTTCTTT
CDR3: CATRDKGGEAFF

size: -
V: TRBV30
J: TRBJ1-2
D: TRBD1
DNA: TGTGCCTGGAGTGCCAGGGGGGGGAGGCAGGGTGGCTACACCTTC
CDR3: CAWSARGGRQGGYTF

size: -
V: TRBV24-1
J: TRBJ2-5
D: TRBD1
DNA: TGTGCCACCAGTGATTTCATCGGACAGGGCGAGACCCAGTACTTC
CDR3: CATSDFIGQGETQYF

size: -
V: TRBV7-8
J: TRBJ1-1
D: -
DNA: TGTGCCAGCAGCTCCTCGGGCACTGAAGCTTTCTTT
CDR3: CASSSSGTEAFF

size: -
V: TRBV5-1
J: TRBJ1-1
D: -
DNA: TGCGCCAGCAGCTTGAGCAGGGAGGGAACTGAAGCTTTCTTT
CDR3: CASSLSREGTEAFF

size: -
V: TRBV4-2
J: TRBJ2-7
D: TRBD2
DNA: TGTGCCAGCAGCCAAAGAAGTCTAGCGGCGACCTACGAGCAGTACTTC
CDR3: CASSQRSLAATYEQYF

size: -
V: TRBV5-1
J: TRBJ1-4
D: TRBD1
DNA: TGCGCCAGCAGCCTGGGACAGGGACTAGGTAATGAAAAACTGTTTTTT
CDR3: CASSLGQGLGNEKLFF

size: -
V: TRBV28
J: TRBJ2-1
D: TRBD2
DNA: TGTGCCAGCTCTTTAACTAGCGGGAGGGACGAGCAGTTCTTC
CDR3: CASSLTSGRDEQFF

size: -
V: TRBV28
J: TRBJ2-1
D: -
DNA: TGTGCCAGCAGTTTCCGAGGACCTCGAAGCAATGAGCAGTTCTTC
CDR3: CASSFRGPRSNEQFF

size: -
V: TRBV30
J: TRBJ1-6
D: -
DNA: TGTGCCTGGAGTCCCCGAGGGCTTACGATACCCCTCCACTTT
CDR3: CAWSPRGLTIPLHF

size: -
V: TRBV5-1
J: TRBJ2-7
D: TRBD2
DNA: TGCGCCAGCCAGCGGGAGGATATCTACGAGCAGTACTTC
CDR3: CASQREDIYEQYF

size: few
V: TRBV9
J: TRBJ1-5
D: -
DNA: TGTGCCAGCAGCTCTGGACAGAAGGGGCAGCCCCAGCATTTT
CDR3: CASSSGQKGQPQHF

size: -
V: TRBV27
J: TRBJ1-1
D: -
DNA: TGTGCCAGCAGGCGGGGGAGGACTGAAGCTTTCTTT
CDR3: CASRRGRTEAFF

size: -
V: TRBV19
J: TRBJ2-7
D: -
DNA: TGTGCCAGTAGTTACGGGGGAGAGGCTGACGAGCAGTACTTC
CDR3: CASSYGGEADEQYF

size: -
V: TRBV19
J: TRBJ1-6
D: -
DNA: TGTGCCAGTAGTGCCGGGACACCTTATTCACCCCTCCACTTT
CDR3: CASSAGTPYSPLHF

size: -
V: TRBV2
J: TRBJ1-1
D: TRBD1
DNA: TGTGCCTGTCAGGGGGCGCGCACTGAAGCTTTCTTT
CDR3: CACQGARTEAFF

size: -
V: TRBV7-9
J: TRBJ1-1
D: -
DNA: TGTGCCAGCAGCTTAGGTGGGATGTCGGCTTTCTTT
CDR3: CASSLGGMSAFF

size: -
V: TRBV2
J: TRBJ2-2
D: TRBD1
DNA: TGTGCCAGCATCGGACAGGGGGCGGCCGGGGAGCTGTTTTTT
CDR3: CASIGQGAAGELFF

size: -
V: TRBV2
J: TRBJ1-2
D: -
DNA: TGTGCCAGCAGTGACCAGGGAAGATATGGCTACACCTTC
CDR3: CASSDQGRYGYTF

size: -
V: TRBV6-6
J: TRBJ2-3
D: TRBD1
DNA: TGTGCCAGCAGTTGGACAGGGGTGGCTAGCACAGATACGCAGTATTTT
CDR3: CASSWTGVASTDTQYF

size: -
V: TRBV4-2
J: TRBJ2-7
D: TRBD2
DNA: TGTGCCAGCCGTGGCGGGCTAGCGGGAGCTAGTCGGGCATACGAGCAGTACTTC
CDR3: CASRGGLAGASRAYEQYF

size: -
V: TRBV5-1
J: TRBJ2-3
D: -
DNA: TGCGCCAGCAGCAACAGGACTTCGAGCACAGATACGCAGTATTTT
CDR3: CASSNRTSSTDTQYF

size: -
V: TRBV2
J: TRBJ1-5
D: TRBD1
DNA: TGTGCCAGCAGCCGGGGACAGGGGAATCAGCCCCAGCATTTT
CDR3: CASSRGQGNQPQHF

size: -
V: TRBV28
J: TRBJ2-1
D: TRBD1
DNA: TGTGCCAGCAGCCCAGGGGGCCTTGAGCAGTTCTTC
CDR3: CASSPGGLEQFF

size: -
V: TRBV30
J: TRBJ1-6
D: -
DNA: TGTGCCTTCCAGGGCTTTTACGGTTCACCCCTCCACTTT
CDR3: CAFQGFYGSPLHF

size: -
V: TRBV7-9
J: TRBJ2-7
D: -
DNA: TGTGCCAGCAGCCCAGAGGGAATCTCCTACGAGCAGTACTTC
CDR3: CASSPEGISYEQYF

size: -
V: TRBV30
J: TRBJ1-1
D: -
DNA: TGTGCCTGGAGTGGGGGTCCTCGGGAAGCTTTCTTT
CDR3: CAWSGGPREAFF

size: -
V: TRBV4-2
J: TRBJ1-2
D: -
DNA: TGTGCCAGCAGCCAAGATCTGGCAGGGAACTATGGCTACACCTTC
CDR3: CASSQDLAGNYGYTF

size: -
V: TRBV30
J: TRBJ1-2
D: -
DNA: TGTGCCTGTACCCGGCCCCCTCGGTATGGCTACACCTTC
CDR3: CACTRPPRYGYTF

size: -
V: TRBV6-5
J: TRBJ1-5
D: -
DNA: TGTGCCAGCAGCCCCGCCCTGGCTCAGCCCCAGCATTTT
CDR3: CASSPALAQPQHF